This paragraph reports one T cell receptor (beta chain). Its antigen is unidentified. TCRdb passed the 5' RACE reads through MiXCR, listing each CDR3 protein once. The table records under 250,000 distinct CDR3 sequences, 20% to 30% of them present only once. The data were taken from a study of CD8 T cells in ankylosing spondylitis. V was cut by 0 bases and J by 7 bases, with 8 bases left in between. Germline CDR1 reads LGHNA; CDR2 reads YNFKEQ. The CDR3 is made up of 13 amino acids. Findings and limits, study-wide: Earlier authors reported some of these motif variants in reactive arthritis synovial fluid and blood. It was reported that disease-linked clones were significantly enriched in matched ankylosing spondylitis synovial fluid. The study identified a TCR beta motif of under ten highly homologous variants that appeared characteristic of ankylosing spondylitis blood.

Sequenced material: blood, either unsorted or a sorted T cell fraction (not recorded which). The chain recombines TRBV4-2 with TRBJ2-3; D is ambiguous. This sequence originates from a male donor with ankylosing spondylitis or in good health (not recorded which). CDR3 residues: CASSQDVINTQYF. CDR3 bases: TGTGCCAGCAGCCAAGATGTAATAAATACGCAGTATTTT.